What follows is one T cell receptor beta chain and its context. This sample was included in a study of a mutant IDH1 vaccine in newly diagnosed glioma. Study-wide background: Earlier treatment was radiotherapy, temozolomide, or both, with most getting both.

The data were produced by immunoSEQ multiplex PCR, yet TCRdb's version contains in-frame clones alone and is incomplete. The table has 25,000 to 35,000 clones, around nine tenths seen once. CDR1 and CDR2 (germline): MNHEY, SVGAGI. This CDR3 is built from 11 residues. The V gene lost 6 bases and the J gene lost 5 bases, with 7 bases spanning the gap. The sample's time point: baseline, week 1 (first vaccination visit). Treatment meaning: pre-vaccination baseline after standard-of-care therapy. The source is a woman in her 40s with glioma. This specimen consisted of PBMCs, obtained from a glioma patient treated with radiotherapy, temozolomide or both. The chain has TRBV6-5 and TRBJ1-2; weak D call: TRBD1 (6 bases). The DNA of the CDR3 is TGTGCCAGCAGCGGGACATATGGCTACACCTTC. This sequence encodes CASSGTYGYTF.